This TCR beta chain was sequenced during a study of CD8 T cells in ankylosing spondylitis. Germline CDR1 and CDR2: DFQATT and SNEGSKA (reference sequence). This CDR3 has 15 residues. Trimming removed 6 bases at V and 5 bases at J, with 19 bases between. This clonotype was recorded many times. The antigen is undetermined. Points from the study as a whole: There was a TCR beta motif, made of several highly homologous variants, that appeared characteristic of ankylosing spondylitis blood. Clones that were linked to disease were CD8+ and were relatively rare in peripheral blood.

5'-RACE, quantitative and with molecular barcodes, yielded the TCR beta libraries. TCRdb independently ran MiXCR on the 5' RACE reads; one entry per CDR3 protein. The repertoire consists of roughly 220,000 distinct CDR3 sequences, with about 10% occurring once and the leading ten covering approximately 20%. The clonotype comes from a male donor with ankylosing spondylitis or in good health (not recorded which). The chain combines TRBV20-1 with TRBJ2-2; D perhaps matches TRBD1 (5 bases). Sequencing was done on a sample of blood, either unsorted or a sorted T cell fraction (not recorded which). For the CDR3, the DNA is TGCAGTGCCTCCCCGGGCAGGGTTGATACCGGGGAGCTGTTTTTT. The encoded protein is CSASPGRVDTGELFF.